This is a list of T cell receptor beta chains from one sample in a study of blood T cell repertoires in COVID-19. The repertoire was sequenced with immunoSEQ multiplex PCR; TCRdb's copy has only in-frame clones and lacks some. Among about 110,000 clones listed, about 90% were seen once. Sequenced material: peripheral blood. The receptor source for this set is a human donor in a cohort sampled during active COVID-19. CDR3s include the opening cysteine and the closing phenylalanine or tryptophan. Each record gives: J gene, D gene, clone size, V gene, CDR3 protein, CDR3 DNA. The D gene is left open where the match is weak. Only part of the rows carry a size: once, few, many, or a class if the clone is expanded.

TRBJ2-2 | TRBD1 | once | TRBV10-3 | CAISRSETGKNTGELFF | TGTGCCATCTCACGAAGTGAGACAGGGAAGAACACCGGGGAGCTGTTTTTT
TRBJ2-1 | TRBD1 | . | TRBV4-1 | CASSQEGQGLNEQFF | TGCGCCAGCAGCCAAGAGGGACAGGGACTTAACGAGCAGTTCTTC
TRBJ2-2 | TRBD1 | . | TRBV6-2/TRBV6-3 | CASSYSISGTGGSGELFF | TGTGCCAGCAGTTACTCGATATCCGGGACAGGCGGTTCCGGGGAGCTGTTTTTT
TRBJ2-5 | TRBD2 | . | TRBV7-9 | CASSLVPVSGGRYQETQYF | TGTGCCAGCAGCTTAGTTCCGGTTAGCGGGGGACGGTACCAAGAGACCCAGTACTTC
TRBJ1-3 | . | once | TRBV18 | CASSPGKGDGNTIYF | TGTGCCAGCTCACCAGGCAAAGGGGATGGAAACACCATATATTTT
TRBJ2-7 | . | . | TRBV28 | CASGAGLYEQYF | TGTGCCAGCGGAGCAGGGCTCTACGAGCAGTACTTC
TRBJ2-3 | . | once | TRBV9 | CASSVAERDTQYF | TGTGCCAGCAGCGTAGCTGAGAGGGATACGCAGTATTTT
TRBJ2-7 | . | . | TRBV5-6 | CASSPGGRVRSYEQYF | TGTGCCAGCAGCCCCGGGGGGCGGGTCCGATCCTACGAGCAGTACTTC
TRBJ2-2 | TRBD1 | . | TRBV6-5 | CASRKAGTGPGELFF | TGTGCCAGCAGAAAAGCCGGGACAGGGCCCGGGGAGCTGTTTTTT
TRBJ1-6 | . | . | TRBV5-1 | CASSPGEGLGSPLHF | TGCGCCAGCAGCCCCGGGGAGGGTTTGGGTTCACCCCTCCACTTT
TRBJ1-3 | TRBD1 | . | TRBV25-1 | CASSRGTGYTIYF | TGTGCCAGCAGCAGGGGGACTGGTTACACCATATATTTT
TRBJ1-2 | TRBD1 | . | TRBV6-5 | CASSYSGTGGFYGYTF | TGTGCCAGCAGTTACTCCGGGACAGGGGGATTCTATGGCTACACCTTC
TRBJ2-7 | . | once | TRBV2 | CASSEVWLAREQYF | TGTGCCAGCAGTGAAGTCTGGCTAGCTCGTGAGCAGTACTTC
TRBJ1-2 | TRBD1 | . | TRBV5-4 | CASSSDRENGYTF | TGTGCCAGCAGCTCCGACAGGGAGAATGGCTACACCTTC
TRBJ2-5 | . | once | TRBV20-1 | CSGLARETQYF | TGCAGTGGCCTAGCTCGGGAGACCCAGTACTTC
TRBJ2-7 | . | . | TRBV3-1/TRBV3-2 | CASSQESVVYEQYF | TGTGCCAGCAGCCAAGAATCCGTTGTATACGAGCAGTACTTC
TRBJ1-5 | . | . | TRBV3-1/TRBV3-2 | CASSLGGDQPQHF | TGTGCCAGCAGCCTTGGGGGCGATCAGCCCCAGCATTTT
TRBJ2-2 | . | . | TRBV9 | CASSPPPLVGTGELFF | TGTGCCAGCAGCCCACCCCCCCTCGTCGGCACCGGGGAGCTGTTTTTT
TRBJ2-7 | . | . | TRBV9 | CASSVVGWAGIDEQYF | TGTGCCAGCAGCGTAGTAGGATGGGCAGGGATAGACGAGCAGTACTTC
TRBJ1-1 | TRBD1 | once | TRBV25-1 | CASSGQGGAEAFF | TGTGCCAGCAGCGGACAGGGTGGGGCTGAAGCTTTCTTT
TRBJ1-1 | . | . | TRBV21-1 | CASSDRRDRGRCTEAFF | TGTGCCAGCAGCGACCGCCGGGACAGGGGGCGGTGCACTGAAGCTTTCTTT
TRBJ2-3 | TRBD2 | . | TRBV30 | CAWSSAREWVTQYF | TGTGCCTGGAGTTCTGCGCGGGAGTGGGTTACGCAGTATTTT
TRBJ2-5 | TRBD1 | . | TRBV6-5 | CASSFLDRGGQETQYF | TGTGCCAGCAGTTTCTTGGACAGGGGTGGCCAAGAGACCCAGTACTTC
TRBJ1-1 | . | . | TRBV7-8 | CASSSPGNTEAFF | TGTGCCAGCAGCTCCCCGGGTAACACTGAAGCTTTCTTT
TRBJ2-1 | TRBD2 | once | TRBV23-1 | CASSQCLAVNEQFF | TGCGCCAGCAGTCAATGTCTAGCGGTCAATGAGCAGTTCTTC
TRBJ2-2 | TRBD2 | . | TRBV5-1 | CASKSGLAGTGELFF | TGCGCCAGCAAATCGGGACTAGCGGGAACCGGGGAGCTGTTTTTT
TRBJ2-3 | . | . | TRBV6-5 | CASSYSNGAGTDTQYF | TGTGCCAGCAGTTACTCGAATGGCGCAGGGACAGATACGCAGTATTTT
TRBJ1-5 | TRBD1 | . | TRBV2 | CASRDRTFNQPQHF | TGTGCCAGCCGGGACAGGACCTTCAATCAGCCCCAGCATTTT
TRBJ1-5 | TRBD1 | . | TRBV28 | CASTPPARDRGHGQPQHF | TGTGCCAGCACCCCCCCCGCCCGGGACAGGGGGCACGGGCAGCCCCAGCATTTT
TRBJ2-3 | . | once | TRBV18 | CASSQGSDTQYF | TGTGCCAGCTCACAGGGGTCAGATACGCAGTATTTT
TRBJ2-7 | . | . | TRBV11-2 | CASSFGAGSYEQYF | TGTGCCAGCAGCTTCGGGGCGGGGTCCTACGAGCAGTACTTC
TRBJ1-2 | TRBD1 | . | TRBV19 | CASRLGTGASLGYTF | TGTGCCAGTAGATTGGGGACAGGGGCGTCCCTTGGCTACACCTTC
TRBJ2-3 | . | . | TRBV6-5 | CASTGSAGTDTQYF | TGTGCCAGCACGGGGTCGGCGGGCACAGATACGCAGTATTTT
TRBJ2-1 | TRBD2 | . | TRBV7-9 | CASSSTGLATYNEQFF | TGTGCCAGCAGTTCCACCGGACTAGCGACTTACAATGAGCAGTTCTTC
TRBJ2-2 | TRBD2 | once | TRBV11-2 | CASSAPRASGAGNTGELFF | TGTGCCAGCAGCGCCCCTCGGGCTAGCGGAGCGGGGAACACCGGGGAGCTGTTTTTT
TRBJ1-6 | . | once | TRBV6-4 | CASRERHNSPLHF | TGTGCCAGCAGAGAAAGACACAATTCACCCCTCCACTTT
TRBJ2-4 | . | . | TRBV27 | CASRPTTGGLAKNIQYF | TGTGCCAGCAGGCCCACTACAGGTGGGTTAGCCAAAAACATTCAGTACTTC
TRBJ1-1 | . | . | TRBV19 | CASSRDTEAFF | TGTGCCAGTTCTCGGGACACTGAAGCTTTCTTT
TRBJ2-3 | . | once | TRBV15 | CATSRGDRTDTQYF | TGTGCCACCAGCAGAGGAGACAGGACAGATACGCAGTATTTT
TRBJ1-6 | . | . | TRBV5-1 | CASSLDGSYNSPLHF | TGCGCCAGCAGCTTAGACGGGTCCTATAATTCACCCCTCCACTTT
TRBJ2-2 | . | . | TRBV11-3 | CASSPSGGFANTGELFF | TGTGCCAGCAGCCCATCAGGGGGGTTCGCGAACACCGGGGAGCTGTTTTTT
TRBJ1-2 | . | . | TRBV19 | CASSLLTHGQSGNYGYTF | TGTGCCAGTAGTTTACTAACCCACGGGCAGAGCGGCAACTATGGCTACACCTTC
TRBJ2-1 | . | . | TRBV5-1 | CASSRLARTSYNEQFF | TGCGCCAGCAGCAGGCTAGCAAGGACCTCCTACAATGAGCAGTTCTTC
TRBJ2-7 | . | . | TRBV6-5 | CASMLGGGIMGTEYF | TGTGCCAGCATGCTTGGGGGCGGTATTATGGGAACAGAGTACTTC
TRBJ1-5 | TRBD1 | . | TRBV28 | CASSLIGGKQPQHF | TGTGCCAGCAGTTTAATAGGGGGCAAGCAGCCCCAGCATTTT
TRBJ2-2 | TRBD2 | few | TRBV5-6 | CASSPAGGPTGELFF | TGTGCCAGCAGCCCGGCGGGGGGACCCACCGGGGAGCTGTTTTTT
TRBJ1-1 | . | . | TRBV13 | CASSLSYLTGYTEAFF | TGTGCCAGCAGCTTATCCTACTTGACGGGATACACTGAAGCTTTCTTT
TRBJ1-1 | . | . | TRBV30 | CAWSVPTGRMNTEAFF | TGTGCCTGGAGTGTACCAACGGGAAGGATGAACACTGAAGCTTTCTTT
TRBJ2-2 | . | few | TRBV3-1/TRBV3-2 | CASRGRGRSGELFF | TGTGCCAGCAGGGGCAGGGGACGATCCGGGGAGCTGTTTTTT